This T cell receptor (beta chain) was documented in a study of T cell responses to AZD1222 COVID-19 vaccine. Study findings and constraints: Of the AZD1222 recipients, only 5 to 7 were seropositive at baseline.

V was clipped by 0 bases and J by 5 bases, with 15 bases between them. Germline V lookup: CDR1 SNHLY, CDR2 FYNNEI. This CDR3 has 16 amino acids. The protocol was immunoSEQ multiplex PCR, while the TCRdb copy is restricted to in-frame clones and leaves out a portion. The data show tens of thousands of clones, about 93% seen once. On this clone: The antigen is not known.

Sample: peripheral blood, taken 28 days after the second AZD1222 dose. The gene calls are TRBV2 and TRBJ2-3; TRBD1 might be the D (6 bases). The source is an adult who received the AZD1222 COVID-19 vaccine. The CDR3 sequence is CASSEANRDGKDTQYF. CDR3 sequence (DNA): TGTGCCAGCAGTGAAGCGAACAGGGATGGGAAAGATACGCAGTATTTT.